This TCR beta chain was sequenced during a study of identical twins. The study's findings and limits: Within beta out-of-frame sequences, the excess sharing observed between twins was weaker.

TCRdb processed the 5' RACE reads anew with MiXCR; each CDR3 protein has one entry. The sample holds 550,000 to 800,000 distinct CDR3 sequences, less than 9% seen once. The CDR3 extends over 15 amino acids. V lost 1 base to trimming and J lost 2 bases, with 9 bases between them. A word on this clonotype: The antigen is undetermined.

Separately, the same data were catalogued under a study of yellow fever vaccine responses in identical twins.

Sequencing was performed on PBMCs. The clonotype comes from a woman between 18 and 29 years old in good health. This rearrangement joins TRBV12-3 or TRBV12-4 to TRBJ1-3; no reliable D call. CDR3 loop: CASSLVLTAGNTIYF. CDR3 coding DNA: TGTGCCAGCAGTTTAGTACTGACGGCTGGAAACACCATATATTTT.